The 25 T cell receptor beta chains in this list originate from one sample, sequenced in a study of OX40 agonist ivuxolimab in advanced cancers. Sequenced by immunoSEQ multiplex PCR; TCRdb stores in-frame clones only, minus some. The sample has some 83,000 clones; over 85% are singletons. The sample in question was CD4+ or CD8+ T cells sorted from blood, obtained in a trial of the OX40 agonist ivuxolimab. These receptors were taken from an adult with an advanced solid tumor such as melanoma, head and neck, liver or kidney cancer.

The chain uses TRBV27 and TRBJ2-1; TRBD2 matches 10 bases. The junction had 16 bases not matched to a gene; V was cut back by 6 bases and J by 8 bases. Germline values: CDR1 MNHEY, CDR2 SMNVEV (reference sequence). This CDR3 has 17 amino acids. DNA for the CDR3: TGTGCCAGCAGAGTTTGGATGCTAGCGGGAGATGGTTATGAGCAGTTCTTC. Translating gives CASRVWMLAGDGYEQFF.

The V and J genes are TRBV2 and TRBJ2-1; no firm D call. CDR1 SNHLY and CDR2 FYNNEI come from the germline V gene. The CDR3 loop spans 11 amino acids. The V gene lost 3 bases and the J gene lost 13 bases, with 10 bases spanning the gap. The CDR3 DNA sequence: TGTGCCAGCAGTGAGCACCGAGGACAGTTCTTC. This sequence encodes CASSEHRGQFF. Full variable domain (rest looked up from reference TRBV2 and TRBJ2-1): EPEVTQTPSHQVTQMGQEVILRCVPISNHLYFYWYRQILGQKVEFLVSFYNNEISEKSEIFDDQFSVERPDGSNFTLKIRSTKLEDSAMYFCASSEHRGQFFGPGTRLTVL.

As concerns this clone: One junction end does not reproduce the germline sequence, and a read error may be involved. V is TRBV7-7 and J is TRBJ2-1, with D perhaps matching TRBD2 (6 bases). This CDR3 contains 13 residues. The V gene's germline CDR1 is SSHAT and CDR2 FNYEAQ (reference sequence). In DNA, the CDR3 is TGTGCTAGCAGCTTCGAAGGCGGGGATGAGCAGTTCTTC. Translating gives CASSFEGGDEQFF.

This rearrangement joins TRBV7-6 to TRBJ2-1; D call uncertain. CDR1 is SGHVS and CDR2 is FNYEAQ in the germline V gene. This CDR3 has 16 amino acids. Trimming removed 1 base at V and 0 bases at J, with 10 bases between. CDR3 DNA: TGTGCCAGCAGCTTAGAACCAGAGGACTCCTACAATGAGCAGTTCTTC. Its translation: CASSLEPEDSYNEQFF.

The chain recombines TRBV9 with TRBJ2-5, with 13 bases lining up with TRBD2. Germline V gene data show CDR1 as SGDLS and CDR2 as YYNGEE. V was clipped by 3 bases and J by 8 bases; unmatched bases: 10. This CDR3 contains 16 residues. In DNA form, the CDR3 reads TGTGCCAGCAGCGCTACTAGCGGGGGGGCGATGGGAACCCAGTACTTC. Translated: CASSATSGGAMGTQYF. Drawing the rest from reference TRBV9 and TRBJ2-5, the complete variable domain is DSGVTQTPKHLITATGQRVTLRCSPRSGDLSVYWYQQSLDQGLQFLIQYYNGEERAKGNILERFSAQQFPDLHSELNLSSLELGDSALYFCASSATSGGAMGTQYFGPGTRLLVL.

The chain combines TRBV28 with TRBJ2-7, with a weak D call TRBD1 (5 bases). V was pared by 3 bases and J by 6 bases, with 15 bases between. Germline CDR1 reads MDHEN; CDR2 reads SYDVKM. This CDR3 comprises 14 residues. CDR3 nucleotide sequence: TGTGCCAGCAGTTTTGGGGCTAGATTTCGCGAGCAGTACTTC. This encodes CASSFGARFREQYF.

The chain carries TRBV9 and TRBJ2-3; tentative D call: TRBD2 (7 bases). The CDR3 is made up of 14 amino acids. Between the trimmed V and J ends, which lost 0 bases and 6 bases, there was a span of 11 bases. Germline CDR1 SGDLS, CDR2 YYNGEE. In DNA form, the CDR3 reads TGTGCCAGCAGCGTAGAGGGGGGGGCCGATACGCAGTATTTT. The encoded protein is CASSVEGGADTQYF.

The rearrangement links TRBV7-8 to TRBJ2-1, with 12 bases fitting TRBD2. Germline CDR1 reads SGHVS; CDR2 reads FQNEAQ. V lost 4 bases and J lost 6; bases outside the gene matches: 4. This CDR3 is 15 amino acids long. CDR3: CASSSTSGGTNEQFF. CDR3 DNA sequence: TGTGCCAGCAGCTCTACTAGCGGGGGGACCAATGAGCAGTTCTTC.

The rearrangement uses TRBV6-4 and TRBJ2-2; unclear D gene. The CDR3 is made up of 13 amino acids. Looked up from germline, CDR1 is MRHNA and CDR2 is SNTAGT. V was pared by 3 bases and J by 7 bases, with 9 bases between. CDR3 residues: CASSEVVFGELFF. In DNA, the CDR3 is TGTGCCAGCAGTGAGGTTGTGTTCGGGGAGCTGTTTTTT.

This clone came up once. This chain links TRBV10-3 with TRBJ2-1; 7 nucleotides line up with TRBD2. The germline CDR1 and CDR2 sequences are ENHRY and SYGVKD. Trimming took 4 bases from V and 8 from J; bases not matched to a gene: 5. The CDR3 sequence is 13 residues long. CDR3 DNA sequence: TGTGCCATCAGTGTCCGGGGGGAGTATGAGCAGTTCTTC. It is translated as CAISVRGEYEQFF.

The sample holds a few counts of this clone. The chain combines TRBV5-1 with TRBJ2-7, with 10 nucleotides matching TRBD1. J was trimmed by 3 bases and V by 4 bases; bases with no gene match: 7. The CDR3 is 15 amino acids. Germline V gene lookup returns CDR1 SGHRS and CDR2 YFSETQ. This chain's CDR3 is CASSITGTGDYEQYF. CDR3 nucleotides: TGCGCCAGCAGCATAACCGGGACAGGGGACTACGAGCAGTACTTC.

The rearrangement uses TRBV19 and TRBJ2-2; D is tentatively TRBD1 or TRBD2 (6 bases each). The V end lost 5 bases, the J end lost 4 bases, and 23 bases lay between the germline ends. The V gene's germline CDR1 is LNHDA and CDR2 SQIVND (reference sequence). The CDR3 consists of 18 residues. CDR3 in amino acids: CASSPLMGEDSPTGELFF. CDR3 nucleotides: TGTGCCAGTAGTCCGTTAATGGGGGAGGACAGCCCCACCGGGGAGCTGTTTTTT.

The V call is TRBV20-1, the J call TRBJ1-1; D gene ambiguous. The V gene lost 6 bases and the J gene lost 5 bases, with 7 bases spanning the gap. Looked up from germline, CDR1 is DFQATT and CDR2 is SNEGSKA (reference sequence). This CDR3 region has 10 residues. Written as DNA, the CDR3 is TGCAGTGCGCCTTATACTGAAGCTTTCTTT. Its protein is CSAPYTEAFF.

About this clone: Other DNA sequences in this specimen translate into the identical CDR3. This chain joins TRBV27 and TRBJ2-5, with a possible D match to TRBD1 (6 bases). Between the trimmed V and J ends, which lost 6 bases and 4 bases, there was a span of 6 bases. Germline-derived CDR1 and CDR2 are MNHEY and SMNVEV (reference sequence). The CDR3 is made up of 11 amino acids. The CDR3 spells CASRGGETQYF. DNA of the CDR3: TGTGCCAGCAGAGGGGGAGAGACCCAGTACTTC.

CDR3 sequence (DNA): TGTGCCAGCAGCTTACGGGATCAGCCCCAGCATTTT. Residues: CASSLRDQPQHF. V is TRBV7-9 and J is TRBJ1-5; D remains unclear. Germline assignment: CDR1 SEHNR and CDR2 FQNEAQ (reference sequence). The germline V and J ends were trimmed by 2 bases and 5 bases, with 4 bases remaining between them. The CDR3 runs to 12 residues.

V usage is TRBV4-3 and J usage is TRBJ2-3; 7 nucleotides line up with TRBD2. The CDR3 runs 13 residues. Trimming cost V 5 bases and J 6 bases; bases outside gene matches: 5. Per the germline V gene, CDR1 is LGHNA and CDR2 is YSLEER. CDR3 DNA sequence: TGCGCCAGCAGCGCCGGACTAGTGGATACGCAGTATTTT. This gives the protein CASSAGLVDTQYF.

The CDR3: CASSSELAPYEQYF. The CDR3 nucleotides are TGTGCCAGCAGCTCCGAACTAGCCCCCTACGAGCAGTACTTC. J is TRBJ2-7 and V is TRBV11-3; a weak D match, TRBD2 (6 bases). Germline V gene sequence: CDR1 SGHNT, CDR2 YENEEA. The length of the CDR3 is 14 residues. V was cut by 4 bases and J by 2 bases, with 12 bases left in between.

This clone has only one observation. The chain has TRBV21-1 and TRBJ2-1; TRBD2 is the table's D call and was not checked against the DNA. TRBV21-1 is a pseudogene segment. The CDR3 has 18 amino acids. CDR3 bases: TGTGCCAGCCAAGGTTTACCGCCCAGCGGGAGACTCTACAATGAGCAGTTCTTC. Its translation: CASQGLPPSGRLYNEQFF.

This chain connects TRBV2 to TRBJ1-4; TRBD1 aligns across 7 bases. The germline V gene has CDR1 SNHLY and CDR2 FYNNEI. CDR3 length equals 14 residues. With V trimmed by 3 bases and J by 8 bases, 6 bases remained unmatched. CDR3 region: CASSDWQGDEKLFF. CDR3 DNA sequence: TGTGCCAGCAGTGATTGGCAGGGGGACGAAAAACTGTTTTTT.

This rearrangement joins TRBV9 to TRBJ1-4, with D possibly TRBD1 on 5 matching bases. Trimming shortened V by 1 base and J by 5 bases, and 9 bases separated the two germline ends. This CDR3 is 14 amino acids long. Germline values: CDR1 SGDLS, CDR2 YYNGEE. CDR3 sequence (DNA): TGTGCCAGCAGCGTAACCGGGGGGAATGAAAAACTGTTTTTT. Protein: CASSVTGGNEKLFF.

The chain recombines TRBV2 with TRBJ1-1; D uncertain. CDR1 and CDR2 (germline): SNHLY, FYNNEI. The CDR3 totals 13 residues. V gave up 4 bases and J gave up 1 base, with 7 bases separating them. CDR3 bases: TGTGCCAGCAGTGTTTCAGGGAACACTGAAGCTTTCTTT. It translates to CASSVSGNTEAFF.

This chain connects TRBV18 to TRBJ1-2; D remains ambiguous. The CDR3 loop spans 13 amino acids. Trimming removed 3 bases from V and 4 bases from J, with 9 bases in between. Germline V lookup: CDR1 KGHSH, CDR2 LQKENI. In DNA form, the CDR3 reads TGTGCCAGCTCACCTGAGGGCGCCTATGGCTACACCTTC. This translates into CASSPEGAYGYTF.

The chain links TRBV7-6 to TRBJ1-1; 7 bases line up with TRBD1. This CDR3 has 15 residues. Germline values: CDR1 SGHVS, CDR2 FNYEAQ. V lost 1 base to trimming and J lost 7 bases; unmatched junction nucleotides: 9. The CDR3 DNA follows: TGTGCCAGCAGCTTAGAGATCGGGACAGCCTATGAAGCTTTCTTT. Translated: CASSLEIGTAYEAFF. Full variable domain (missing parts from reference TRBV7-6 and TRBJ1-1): GAGVSQSPRYKVTKRGQDVALRCDPISGHVSLYWYRQALGQGPEFLTYFNYEAQQDKSGLPNDRFSAERPEGSISTLTIQRTEQRDSAMYRCASSLEIGTAYEAFFGQGTRLTVV.

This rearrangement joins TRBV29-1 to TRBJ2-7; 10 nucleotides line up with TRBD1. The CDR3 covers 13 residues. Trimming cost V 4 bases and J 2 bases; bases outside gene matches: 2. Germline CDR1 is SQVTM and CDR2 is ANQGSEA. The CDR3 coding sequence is TGCAGCGTTGTGGGACAGGGGACCTACGAGCAGTACTTC. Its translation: CSVVGQGTYEQYF.

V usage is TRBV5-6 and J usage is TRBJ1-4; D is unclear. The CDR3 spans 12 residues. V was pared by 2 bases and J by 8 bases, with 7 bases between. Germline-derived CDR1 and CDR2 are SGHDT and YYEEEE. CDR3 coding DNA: TGTGCCAGCAGCTTTTTGGGGGAAAAACTGTTTTTT. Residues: CASSFLGEKLFF.